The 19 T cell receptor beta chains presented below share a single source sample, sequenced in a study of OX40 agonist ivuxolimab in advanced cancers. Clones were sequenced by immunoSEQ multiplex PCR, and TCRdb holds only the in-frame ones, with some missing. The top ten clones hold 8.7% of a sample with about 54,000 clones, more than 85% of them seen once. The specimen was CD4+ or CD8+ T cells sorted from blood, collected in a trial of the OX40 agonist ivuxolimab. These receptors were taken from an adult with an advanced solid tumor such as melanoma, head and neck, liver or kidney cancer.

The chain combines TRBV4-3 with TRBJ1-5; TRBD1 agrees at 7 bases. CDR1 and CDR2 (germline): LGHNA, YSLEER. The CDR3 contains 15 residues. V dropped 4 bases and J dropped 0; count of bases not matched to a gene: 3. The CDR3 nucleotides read TGCGCCAGCAGCCCTTACAGGGGTAGCAATCAGCCCCAGCATTTT. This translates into CASSPYRGSNQPQHF.

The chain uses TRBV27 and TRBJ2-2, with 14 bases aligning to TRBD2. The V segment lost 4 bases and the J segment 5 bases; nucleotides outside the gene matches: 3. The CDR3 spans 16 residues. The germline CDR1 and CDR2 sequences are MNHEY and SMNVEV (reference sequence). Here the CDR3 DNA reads TGTGCCAGCAGTTCAGGACTAGCGGGGGGAACCGGGGAGCTGTTTTTT. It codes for CASSSGLAGGTGELFF.

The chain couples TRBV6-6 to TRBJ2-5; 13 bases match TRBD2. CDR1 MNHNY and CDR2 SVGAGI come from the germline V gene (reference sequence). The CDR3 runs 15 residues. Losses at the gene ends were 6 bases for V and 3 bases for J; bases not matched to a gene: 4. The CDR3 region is CASSLLAGGEETQYF. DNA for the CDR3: TGTGCCAGCAGCCTACTAGCGGGGGGGGAAGAGACCCAGTACTTC.

The CDR3 is CASSPTVYHEQYF. CDR3 nucleotides: TGTGCCAGCTCACCAACCGTATATCACGAGCAGTACTTC. The rearrangement joins TRBV18 to TRBJ2-7; no firm D call. This CDR3 comprises 13 residues. Trimming shortened V by 2 bases and J by 5 bases, and 10 bases separated the two germline ends. Germline CDR1 is KGHSH and CDR2 is LQKENI.

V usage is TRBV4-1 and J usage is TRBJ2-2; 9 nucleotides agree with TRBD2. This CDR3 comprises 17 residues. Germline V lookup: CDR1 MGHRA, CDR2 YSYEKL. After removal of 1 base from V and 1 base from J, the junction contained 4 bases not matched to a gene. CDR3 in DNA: TGCGCCAGCAGCCAAGGACTAGCGGAGATGAACACCGGGGAGCTGTTTTTT. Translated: CASSQGLAEMNTGELFF.

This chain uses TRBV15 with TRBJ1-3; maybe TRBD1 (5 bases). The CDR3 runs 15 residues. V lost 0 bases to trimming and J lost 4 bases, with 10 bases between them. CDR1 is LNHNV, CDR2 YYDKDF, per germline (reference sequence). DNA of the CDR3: TGTGCCACCAGCAGAGAGAAGGGGCTGGGAAACACCATATATTTT. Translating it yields CATSREKGLGNTIYF.

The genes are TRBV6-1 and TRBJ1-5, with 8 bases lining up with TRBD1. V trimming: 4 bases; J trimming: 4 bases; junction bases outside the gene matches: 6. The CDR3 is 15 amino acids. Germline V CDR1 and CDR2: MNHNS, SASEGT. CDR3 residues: CASSVTDRENQPQHF. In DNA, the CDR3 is TGTGCCAGCAGTGTCACGGACAGGGAGAATCAGCCCCAGCATTTT.

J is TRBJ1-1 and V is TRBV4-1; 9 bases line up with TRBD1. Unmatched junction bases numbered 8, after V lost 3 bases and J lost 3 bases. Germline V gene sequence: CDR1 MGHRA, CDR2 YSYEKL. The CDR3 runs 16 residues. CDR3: CASSHYSGTGYTEAFF. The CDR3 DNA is TGCGCCAGCAGCCATTACTCCGGGACAGGGTACACTGAAGCTTTCTTT.

The CDR3 DNA sequence: TGTGCCAGCGGGCCTGGGGAGGGCTCCTACGAGCAGTACTTC. Protein sequence: CASGPGEGSYEQYF. V usage is TRBV27 and J usage is TRBJ2-7; 7 bases line up with TRBD2. The V gene's germline CDR1 is MNHEY and CDR2 SMNVEV (reference sequence). Germline trimming cut 8 bases from V and 0 bases from J; bases unmatched to any gene: 7. CDR3 length equals 14 residues.

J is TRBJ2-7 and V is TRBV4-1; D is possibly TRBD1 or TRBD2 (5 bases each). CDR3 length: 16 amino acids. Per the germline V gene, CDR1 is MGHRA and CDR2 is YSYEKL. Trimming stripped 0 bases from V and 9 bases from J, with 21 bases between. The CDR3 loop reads CASSQDGRGLLEGQYF. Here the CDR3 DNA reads TGCGCCAGCAGCCAAGACGGACGGGGCCTTCTAGAGGGGCAGTACTTC.

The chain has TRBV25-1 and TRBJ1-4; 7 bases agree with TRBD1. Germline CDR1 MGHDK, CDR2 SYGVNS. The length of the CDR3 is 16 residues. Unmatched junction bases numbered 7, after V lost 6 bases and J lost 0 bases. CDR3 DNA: TGTGCCAGCAGGAGACAGGGATCCGCAACTAATGAAAAACTGTTTTTT. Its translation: CASRRQGSATNEKLFF.

CDR3 coding DNA: TGTGCCAGTACCAAAAGTAGGTGGGAAAACAATGAGCAGTTCTTC. Its protein product is CASTKSRWENNEQFF. The chain recombines TRBV19 with TRBJ2-1; D unclear. The ends were cut back, 7 bases at V and 5 bases at J, with 18 bases in the middle. This CDR3 spans 15 amino acids. Per germline, CDR1 LNHDA and CDR2 SQIVND (reference sequence).

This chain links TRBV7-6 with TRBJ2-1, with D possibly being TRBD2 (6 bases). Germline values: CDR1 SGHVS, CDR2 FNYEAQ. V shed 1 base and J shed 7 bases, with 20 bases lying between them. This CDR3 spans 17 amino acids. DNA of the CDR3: TGTGCCAGCAGCTTAGGGGTATGGGGGGTAGTAACTAATGAGCAGTTCTTC. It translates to CASSLGVWGVVTNEQFF.

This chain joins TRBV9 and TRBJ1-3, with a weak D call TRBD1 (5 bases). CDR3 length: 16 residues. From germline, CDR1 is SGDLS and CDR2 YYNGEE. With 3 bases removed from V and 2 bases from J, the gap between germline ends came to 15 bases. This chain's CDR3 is CASSGRDLGAGNTIYF. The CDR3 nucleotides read TGTGCCAGCAGCGGGCGGGACCTTGGGGCTGGAAACACCATATATTTT. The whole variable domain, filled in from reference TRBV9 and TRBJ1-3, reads DSGVTQTPKHLITATGQRVTLRCSPRSGDLSVYWYQQSLDQGLQFLIQYYNGEERAKGNILERFSAQQFPDLHSELNLSSLELGDSALYFCASSGRDLGAGNTIYFGEGSWLTVV.

The CDR3 DNA follows: TGTGCCAGCAGTCCGACAGGGAGGGGAAACTATGGCTACACCTTC. This translates into CASSPTGRGNYGYTF. V usage is TRBV27 and J usage is TRBJ1-2, with 7 bases that match TRBD1. The CDR3 length is 15 residues. The J segment lost 2 bases and the V segment lost 5 bases, leaving 8 bases of the junction unmatched. Germline V gene lookup returns CDR1 MNHEY and CDR2 SMNVEV (reference sequence).

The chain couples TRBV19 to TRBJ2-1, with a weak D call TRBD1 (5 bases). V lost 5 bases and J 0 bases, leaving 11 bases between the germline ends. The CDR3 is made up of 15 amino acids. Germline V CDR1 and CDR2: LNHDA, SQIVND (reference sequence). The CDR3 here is CASSQGSLSYNEQFF. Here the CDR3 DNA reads TGTGCCAGTAGTCAGGGCAGCCTCTCCTACAATGAGCAGTTCTTC.

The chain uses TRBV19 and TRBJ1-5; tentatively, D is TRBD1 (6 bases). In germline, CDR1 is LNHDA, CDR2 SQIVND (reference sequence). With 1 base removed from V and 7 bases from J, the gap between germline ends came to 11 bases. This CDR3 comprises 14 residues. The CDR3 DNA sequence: TGTGCCAGTAGTATAGGGCAGGACAGCCAGCCCCAGCATTTT. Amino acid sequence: CASSIGQDSQPQHF.

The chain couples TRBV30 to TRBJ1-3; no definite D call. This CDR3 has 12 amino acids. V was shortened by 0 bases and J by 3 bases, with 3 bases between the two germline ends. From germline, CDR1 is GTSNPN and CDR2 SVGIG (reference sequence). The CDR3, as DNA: TGTGCCTGGAGTGTTAGTGGAAACACCATATATTTT. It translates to CAWSVSGNTIYF.

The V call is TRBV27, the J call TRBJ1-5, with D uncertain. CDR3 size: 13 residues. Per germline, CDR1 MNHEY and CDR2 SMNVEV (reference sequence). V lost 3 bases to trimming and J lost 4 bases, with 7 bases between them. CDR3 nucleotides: TGTGCCAGCAGTTTTGTGGGGAATCAGCCCCAGCATTTT. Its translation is CASSFVGNQPQHF.